The rows below give T cell receptor beta chains drawn from one sample of a study of OX40 agonist ivuxolimab in advanced cancers. TCRdb keeps only in-frame clones here, not all; method: immunoSEQ multiplex PCR. Here the sample spans 65,000 to 80,000 clones, roughly nine tenths being singletons. The specimen comprised CD4+ or CD8+ T cells sorted from blood, sampled in a trial of the OX40 agonist ivuxolimab. Receptors originate from an adult with an advanced solid tumor such as melanoma, head and neck, liver or kidney cancer. Both conserved end residues are part of each CDR3.

j_call v_call cdr3_aa
TRBJ1-1 TRBV7-2 CASSRQQGDTEAFF
TRBJ2-7 TRBV18 CASSPYQDYEQYF
TRBJ2-7 TRBV6-5 CASRNVGQPSEQYF
TRBJ1-5 TRBV28 CASSLWEDNSNQPQHF
TRBJ2-5 TRBV2 CAIGLTGFPQYF
TRBJ1-3 TRBV11-3 CASSPRDRLIGNTIYF
TRBJ1-1 TRBV6-6 CASFLSGRAFF
TRBJ1-5 TRBV6-6 CASSYSSNQPQHF
TRBJ1-2 TRBV28 CASSITGQGYGYTF
TRBJ2-7 TRBV6-5 CASSHRDVIYYEQYF
TRBJ2-6 TRBV2 CASSSTGSSGANVLTF
. TRBV7-2 CASSLVGVSGAYEQYF
TRBJ2-5 TRBV6-1 CASSVALGQGAVTQYF
TRBJ2-1 TRBV6-5 CASSYAGTSGGLEQFF
TRBJ2-7 TRBV6-6 CASSSWTGDGYEQYF
TRBJ2-3 TRBV5-6 CASSLEPSGGADTQYF
TRBJ1-2 TRBV6-1 CASSEVLPFGGYTF
TRBJ2-1 TRBV10-2 CASQSPGTGISNEQFF
TRBJ1-1 TRBV28 CASSLYGMNTEAFF
TRBJ1-1 TRBV11-2 CASSPDPGGRTEAFF
TRBJ2-4 TRBV6-5 CASRQPPKSKNIQYF
TRBJ2-3 TRBV2 CASSGQASTDTQYF
TRBJ1-5 TRBV7-2 CASSVDRAGNQPQHF
TRBJ1-4 TRBV7-9 CASSVDYNEKLFF